The 14 T cell receptor beta chains below come from one sample, sequenced in a study of shared clonotypes between healthy human individuals. Method: immunoSEQ multiplex PCR; TCRdb's copy keeps in-frame clones and lacks some. Altogether some 2,100,000 clones are present, approximately 96% being singletons, with the ten largest covering around 0.13%. The sequenced sample was naive CD4+ T cells sorted from blood. This sample's subset: CD45RA+ positively selected. The receptors were sampled from a man in his late teens or twenties in good health.

In regard to this clone: This same CDR3 is encoded by further DNA sequences in the sample. The gene calls are TRBV30 and TRBJ1-4; TRBD1 aligns across 7 bases. Germline CDR1 reads GTSNPN; CDR2 reads SVGIG (reference sequence). Trimming removed 1 base from V and 8 bases from J; junction bases left unmatched: 4. The CDR3 covers 13 residues. Here the CDR3 reads CAWSGQGGEKLFF. The CDR3 nucleotides are TGTGCCTGGAGTGGGCAGGGGGGGGAAAAACTGTTTTTT.

The rearrangement joins TRBV6-5 to TRBJ2-5; D is unclear. The CDR3 is 13 amino acids. From germline, CDR1 is MNHEY and CDR2 SVGAGI. Trimming took off 5 bases at V and 3 bases at J, with 10 bases between the two ends. DNA of the CDR3: TGTGCCAGCAGTAGTCAATTTAAAGAGACCCAGTACTTC. It is translated as CASSSQFKETQYF.

The J gene is TRBJ2-6, the V gene TRBV6-1, with a tentative D call TRBD1 (5 bases). V lost 5 bases, J lost 0 bases, and 5 bases lay in between. Germline V gene sequence: CDR1 MNHNS, CDR2 SASEGT. The CDR3 is 14 residues long. The CDR3 loop reads CASSTGSGANVLTF. The CDR3 nucleotides are TGTGCCAGCAGTACAGGCTCTGGGGCCAACGTCCTGACTTTC.

The chain links TRBV6-4 to TRBJ2-1; 9 bases are a match to TRBD2. The CDR3 extends over 17 amino acids. CDR1 is MRHNA, CDR2 SNTAGT, per germline. Unmatched junction bases numbered 8, after V lost 3 bases and J lost 2 bases. As DNA, the CDR3 is TGTGCCAGCAGTGAAAGTCGTAGCGGGGGACCCTACAATGAGCAGTTCTTC. It yields the protein CASSESRSGGPYNEQFF.

This clone is a singleton in its sample. This specimen includes other DNA sequences encoding the same CDR3. The J gene is TRBJ2-1, the V gene TRBV7-2, with D maybe TRBD2 (6 bases). The V gene's germline CDR1 is SGHTA and CDR2 FQGNSA. The ends were cut back, 0 bases at V and 0 bases at J, with 9 bases in the middle. The CDR3 totals 16 residues. The CDR3 nucleotides are TGTGCCAGCAGCTTAGCTAGCGGAGGCTCCTACAATGAGCAGTTCTTC. This sequence encodes CASSLASGGSYNEQFF.

This clone showed up just once. J is TRBJ1-1 and V is TRBV7-6; TRBD1 aligns across 7 bases. The CDR3 is made up of 12 amino acids. The junction had 1 base not matched to a gene; V was cut back by 5 bases and J by 4 bases. Germline V CDR1 and CDR2: SGHVS, FNYEAQ. CDR3 DNA: TGTGCCAGCAGCCGACAGGGCACTGAAGCTTTCTTT. Translated, it gives CASSRQGTEAFF.

J is TRBJ2-2 and V is TRBV7-9; 7 positions match TRBD1. The germline V gene has CDR1 SEHNR and CDR2 FQNEAQ (reference sequence). The trim removed 3 bases at V and 3 bases at J, leaving 7 bases unmatched. This CDR3 is built from 16 residues. This chain's CDR3 is CASSFRGGGDTGELFF. Written as DNA, the CDR3 is TGTGCCAGCAGCTTCAGAGGGGGCGGCGACACCGGGGAGCTGTTTTTT. Full variable domain (rest looked up from reference TRBV7-9 and TRBJ2-2): DTGVSQNPRHKITKRGQNVTFRCDPISEHNRLYWYRQTLGQGPEFLTYFQNEAQLEKSRLLSDRFSAERPKGSFSTLEIQRTEQGDSAMYLCASSFRGGGDTGELFFGEGSRLTVL.

This chain joins TRBV6-6 and TRBJ1-2; D call uncertain. The V and J ends lost 7 bases and 8 bases respectively, with 14 bases between them. Per the germline V gene, CDR1 is MNHNY and CDR2 is SVGAGI (reference sequence). CDR3 length: 12 residues. The CDR3 DNA reads TGTGCCAGCACCCTCTCCGGAAACGGCTACACCTTC. Encoded protein: CASTLSGNGYTF.

For this clone: Other nucleotide sequences in the sample specify the same CDR3. V usage is TRBV19 and J usage is TRBJ1-2; 7 nucleotides align to TRBD1. The CDR3 extends over 13 amino acids. Unmatched junction bases numbered 5, after V lost 6 bases and J lost 4 bases. The V gene's germline CDR1 is LNHDA and CDR2 SQIVND (reference sequence). CDR3 in amino acids: CASSTRQGYGYTF. In DNA form, the CDR3 reads TGTGCCAGTAGCACCAGACAGGGCTATGGCTACACCTTC. Full variable domain (rest looked up from reference TRBV19 and TRBJ1-2): DGGITQSPKYLFRKEGQNVTLSCEQNLNHDAMYWYRQDPGQGLRLIYYSQIVNDFQKGDIAEGYSVSREKKESFPLTVTSAQKNPTAFYLCASSTRQGYGYTFGSGTRLTVV.

The chain combines TRBV7-9 with TRBJ2-3, with 7 positions matching TRBD1. The CDR3 has 14 amino acids. Per germline, CDR1 SEHNR and CDR2 FQNEAQ (reference sequence). V shed 3 bases and J 2 bases; nucleotides not matched to a gene: 2. The CDR3 DNA sequence: TGTGCCAGCAGCTTCGACAGGGACACAGATACGCAGTATTTT. It specifies CASSFDRDTDTQYF.

The gene calls are TRBV10-3 and TRBJ2-3; 11 positions match TRBD2. The CDR3 sequence is 15 residues long. Germline V gene lookup returns CDR1 ENHRY and CDR2 SYGVKD. After removal of 5 bases from V and 4 bases from J, the junction contained 5 bases not matched to a gene. CDR3: CAISHLSGGADTQYF. CDR3 in DNA: TGTGCCATCAGTCATCTTAGCGGGGGGGCAGATACGCAGTATTTT.

V gene TRBV7-2 combines with J gene TRBJ2-7; no clear D. From germline, CDR1 is SGHTA and CDR2 FQGNSA. With 2 bases removed from V and 1 base from J, the gap between germline ends came to 9 bases. The CDR3 has 14 residues. In nucleotides, the CDR3 is TGTGCCAGCAGCTTATTAGGAGCATCCTACGAGCAGTACTTC. It codes for CASSLLGASYEQYF.

The rearrangement uses TRBV5-5 and TRBJ2-7; TRBD1 agrees at 7 bases. The germline V gene has CDR1 SGHKS and CDR2 YYEKEE (reference sequence). The length of the CDR3 is 14 residues. V gave up 4 bases and J gave up 2 bases; unmatched junction bases: 6. The CDR3 region has the DNA TGTGCCAGCAGCCACCGACAGGGACCCTACGAGCAGTACTTC. This codes for CASSHRQGPYEQYF.

Here the CDR3 DNA reads TGTGCCAGCAGTTTAGGCGCTAAGAGCTCCTACGAGCAGTACTTC. This sequence encodes CASSLGAKSSYEQYF. The chain couples TRBV28 to TRBJ2-7; D is undetermined. Germline CDR1 is MDHEN and CDR2 is SYDVKM. The V end lost 2 bases, the J end lost 0 bases, and 11 bases lay between the germline ends. The CDR3 is 15 amino acids. The complete variable domain, with remaining parts taken from reference TRBV28 and TRBJ2-7, reads DVKVTQSSRYLVKRTGEKVFLECVQDMDHENMFWYRQDPGLGLRLIYFSYDVKMKEKGDIPEGYSVSREKKERFSLILESASTNQTSMYLCASSLGAKSSYEQYFGPGTRLTVT.